Listed here are 5 T cell receptor beta chains from one sample, sequenced in a study of OX40 agonist ivuxolimab in advanced cancers. Assay: immunoSEQ multiplex PCR; the TCRdb copy retains only in-frame clones and omits some. Found here are tens of thousands of clones, 84% of them singletons; the top ten hold approximately 0.44%. The specimen comprised CD4+ or CD8+ T cells sorted from blood, sampled in a trial of the OX40 agonist ivuxolimab. The source is an adult with an advanced solid tumor such as melanoma, head and neck, liver or kidney cancer.

In its sample, this clone was seen once. The chain carries TRBV28 and TRBJ2-1; TRBD2 matches 12 bases. The V gene's germline CDR1 is MDHEN and CDR2 SYDVKM. V shed 3 bases and J 1 base; nucleotides not matched to a gene: 4. The CDR3 has 17 amino acids. The CDR3 region is CASSFFLAGGSYNEQFF. DNA for the CDR3: TGTGCCAGCAGTTTTTTCCTAGCGGGAGGGTCCTACAATGAGCAGTTCTTC.

The chain combines TRBV18 with TRBJ1-5; D might be TRBD1 (5 bases). The CDR3 consists of 15 residues. Germline V lookup: CDR1 KGHSH, CDR2 LQKENI. The V and J ends lost 2 bases and 5 bases respectively, with 13 bases between them. The CDR3, as DNA: TGTGCCAGCTCACCAGGGAGGGGACGAGATCAGCCCCAGCATTTT. This translates into CASSPGRGRDQPQHF.

This clone was found a few times. V and J are TRBV9 and TRBJ2-3; 11 positions match TRBD2. Trimming at V came to 1 base and at J to 4 bases, leaving 2 bases not matched to a gene. Germline CDR1 is SGDLS and CDR2 is YYNGEE. This CDR3 is built from 15 residues. The CDR3: CASSVLAGGADTQYF. DNA for the CDR3: TGTGCCAGCAGCGTACTAGCGGGAGGCGCAGATACGCAGTATTTT.

The CDR3 loop reads CASSLATVGPGYTF. The CDR3, as DNA: TGCGCCAGCAGCTTGGCCACCGTTGGCCCTGGCTACACCTTC. The rearrangement links TRBV5-1 to TRBJ1-2; D is unresolved. CDR1 SGHRS and CDR2 YFSETQ come from the germline V gene. The CDR3 totals 14 residues. V was trimmed by 0 bases and J by 7 bases, leaving 13 bases between them.

The chain carries TRBV6-5 and TRBJ1-1; D not certain. CDR1 is MNHEY, CDR2 SVGAGI, per germline. The CDR3 spans 13 residues. The V and J ends lost 5 bases and 7 bases respectively, with 14 bases between them. The CDR3 sequence is CASSHHSQSEAFF. For the CDR3, the DNA is TGTGCCAGCAGTCACCACTCCCAGAGTGAAGCTTTCTTT.